The 22 T cell receptor beta chains below were found in one sample sequenced in a study of blood T cell repertoires in COVID-19. Libraries were prepared by immunoSEQ multiplex PCR; TCRdb keeps only in-frame clonotypes and omits some of them. The data hold roughly 230,000 clones, with over 75% observed a single time. Sequencing input: peripheral blood. All receptors come from an elderly woman with acute or convalescent COVID-19.

This clone appeared once. This chain joins TRBV15 and TRBJ1-6, with D possibly TRBD1 on 5 matching bases. V dropped 0 bases and J dropped 10 bases, with 16 bases sitting between them. Germline loops: CDR1 LNHNV, CDR2 YYDKDF (reference sequence). The CDR3 length is 16 residues. The CDR3: CATSREQTAQRSPLHF. CDR3 in DNA: TGTGCCACCAGCAGAGAACAGACAGCCCAGAGGTCACCCCTCCACTTT.

CDR3 sequence (DNA): TGTGCCAGCAGTGATAGACTAGCGGGTTACAATGAGCAGTTCTTC. It yields the protein CASSDRLAGYNEQFF. The V call is TRBV2, the J call TRBJ2-1, with 10 bases lining up with TRBD2. The length of the CDR3 is 15 residues. The V and J ends lost 3 bases and 4 bases, in that order; junction bases with no gene match: 3. Per the germline V gene, CDR1 is SNHLY and CDR2 is FYNNEI. Complete variable domain (other parts from reference TRBV2 and TRBJ2-1): EPEVTQTPSHQVTQMGQEVILRCVPISNHLYFYWYRQILGQKVEFLVSFYNNEISEKSEIFDDQFSVERPDGSNFTLKIRSTKLEDSAMYFCASSDRLAGYNEQFFGPGTRLTVL.

V and J are TRBV27 and TRBJ2-3; no clear D. The germline V gene has CDR1 MNHEY and CDR2 SMNVEV (reference sequence). There are 14 residues in the CDR3. The CDR3 sequence: CVPRKSDGSDTQYF. CDR3 nucleotide sequence: TGTGTCCCTAGGAAGAGTGATGGTTCAGATACGCAGTATTTT.

This sequence joins TRBV6-4 and TRBJ1-4; D is perhaps TRBD1 (6 bases). The CDR3 spans 15 residues. Germline CDR1 and CDR2: MRHNA and SNTAGT. V was clipped by 0 bases and J by 3 bases, with 8 bases between them. CDR3 DNA sequence: TGTGCCAGCAGTGACTCGGGGGCAGCTAATGAAAAACTGTTTTTT. Amino acid sequence: CASSDSGAANEKLFF.

The rearrangement links TRBV12-3 or TRBV12-4 to TRBJ2-2; possible D gene TRBD2, 6 bases. Trimming removed 5 bases at V and 7 bases at J, with 8 bases between. This CDR3 is built from 12 residues. The CDR3 reads CASSPGVGELFF. The CDR3, as DNA: TGTGCCAGCAGTCCGGGGGTCGGGGAGCTGTTTTTT.

The rearrangement links TRBV3-1 (or the pseudogene TRBV3-2) to TRBJ2-5; 8 nucleotides align to TRBD2. J lost 2 bases, V lost 4 bases, and 6 bases had no gene match. CDR3 length equals 15 residues. The germline V gene has CDR1 LGHDT and CDR2 YNNKEL (reference sequence). The CDR3 coding sequence is TGTGCCAGCAGCCCTCGGGGGGGCGGGCAAGAGACCCAGTACTTC. It translates to CASSPRGGGQETQYF.

The chain recombines TRBV24-1 with TRBJ2-1, with TRBD2 matching over 9 bases. This CDR3 contains 14 residues. The V gene's germline CDR1 is KGHDR and CDR2 SFDVKD. V was pared by 5 bases and J by 3 bases, with 1 base of the junction left unmatched. CDR3 in amino acids: CATSVAGDYNEQFF. CDR3 nucleotide sequence: TGTGCCACCAGTGTAGCGGGAGACTACAATGAGCAGTTCTTC.

The rearrangement links TRBV9 to TRBJ1-3; the match to TRBD1 covers 8 bases. CDR3 length: 16 residues. CDR1 and CDR2 from the germline V gene are SGDLS and YYNGEE. Trimming removed 1 base from V and 0 bases from J; junction bases left unmatched: 3. CDR3 amino acids: CASSVWDRTSGNTIYF. Here the CDR3 DNA reads TGTGCCAGCAGCGTATGGGACAGGACCTCTGGAAACACCATATATTTT.

CDR3 sequence reads: CASSRGTSGGRSDTQYF. CDR3 in DNA: TGTGCCAGCAGCCGGGGGACTAGCGGGGGAAGATCAGATACGCAGTATTTT. The rearrangement uses TRBV5-4 and TRBJ2-3, with 14 bases that match TRBD2. With 4 bases clipped from V and 4 bases from J, the junction kept 8 bases outside the gene matches. Germline CDR1 is SGHNT and CDR2 is YYREEE (reference sequence). The CDR3 is 17 amino acids.

The chain recombines TRBV18 with TRBJ1-5, with a weak D call TRBD1 (6 bases). Trimming shortened V by 3 bases and J by 3 bases, and 18 bases separated the two germline ends. The germline gives CDR1 KGHSH, CDR2 LQKENI. This CDR3 comprises 17 residues. The CDR3 DNA follows: TGTGCCAGCTCACCGAAAGCAGGGGCGGACAACAATCAGCCCCAGCATTTT. It is translated as CASSPKAGADNNQPQHF.

This clone was seen a few times. V is TRBV6-6 and J is TRBJ2-2; 10 nucleotides align to TRBD2. The CDR3 covers 16 residues. Germline V gene data show CDR1 as MNHNY and CDR2 as SVGAGI (reference sequence). V was clipped by 6 bases and J by 0 bases; unmatched bases: 4. In nucleotides, the CDR3 is TGTGCCAGCAGCGCCAGCGGGGGGGCGAACACCGGGGAGCTGTTTTTT. The encoded protein is CASSASGGANTGELFF.

The chain joins TRBV14 to TRBJ2-5, with 9 bases that match TRBD1. V dropped 4 bases and J dropped 5; count of bases not matched to a gene: 5. The germline V gene encodes CDR1 SGHDN and CDR2 FVKESK. The CDR3 contains 14 residues. The CDR3 nucleotides read TGTGCCAGCAGCCTCACAGGGGGCAGCGAGACCCAGTACTTC. Translating it yields CASSLTGGSETQYF.

The rearrangement links TRBV28 to TRBJ1-1, with unresolved D. The V gene's germline CDR1 is MDHEN and CDR2 SYDVKM. The V end was cut by 7 bases, the J end by 4 bases, with 7 bases between. The CDR3 covers 11 residues. The chain's CDR3 is CASMLSTEAFF. CDR3 in DNA: TGTGCCAGCATGTTGAGCACTGAAGCTTTCTTT.

The V and J genes are TRBV2 and TRBJ1-4; D is undetermined. V lost 2 bases, J lost 5 bases, and 9 bases lay in between. Germline V gives CDR1 SNHLY, CDR2 FYNNEI. The CDR3 runs to 14 residues. CDR3 bases: TGTGCCAGCAGTGAACGCGGGCTGAATGAAAAACTGTTTTTT. Protein sequence: CASSERGLNEKLFF.

The V gene is TRBV7-3, the J gene TRBJ1-6, with a tentative D call TRBD1 (6 bases). V lost 1 base and J lost 10, with 14 bases in between. CDR1 SGHTA and CDR2 FQGTGA come from the germline V gene. The CDR3 loop spans 15 amino acids. CDR3 coding DNA: TGTGCCAGCAGCTTAATCGGCCAGGGGCGCTCACCCCTCCACTTT. Its protein product is CASSLIGQGRSPLHF.

The chain is built from TRBV9 and TRBJ2-2; D is perhaps TRBD2 (6 bases). Germline CDR1 and CDR2: SGDLS and YYNGEE. V lost 4 bases and J lost 1, with 8 bases in between. The CDR3 runs to 14 residues. The CDR3 nucleotides read TGTGCCAGCAGCATGCGGGAGAACACCGGGGAGCTGTTTTTT. Translated: CASSMRENTGELFF.

This chain connects TRBV5-4 to TRBJ2-5; no reliable D call. V was pared by 4 bases and J by 1 base, with 8 bases between. The CDR3 is made up of 13 amino acids. Germline assignment: CDR1 SGHNT and CDR2 YYREEE (reference sequence). CDR3 coding DNA: TGTGCCAGCAGCGTCACAGCCCAAGAGACCCAGTACTTC. This codes for CASSVTAQETQYF.

The chain joins TRBV19 to TRBJ1-2; D ambiguous. Between the trimmed V and J ends, which lost 3 bases and 8 bases, there was a span of 13 bases. The CDR3 is 13 residues long. Germline loops: CDR1 LNHDA, CDR2 SQIVND (reference sequence). CDR3 amino acids: CASSMSGESGYTF. The CDR3 bases are TGTGCCAGTAGTATGTCCGGGGAATCCGGCTACACCTTC.

The J gene is TRBJ1-2, the V gene TRBV9, with D perhaps TRBD1 (6 bases). In germline, CDR1 is SGDLS, CDR2 YYNGEE. The CDR3 runs to 14 residues. V shed 4 bases and J shed 4 bases, with 14 bases lying between them. The CDR3 DNA sequence: TGTGCCAGCAGCTCGAGGACAGCGTTCTATGGCTACACCTTC. It yields the protein CASSSRTAFYGYTF.

The gene calls are TRBV29-1 and TRBJ2-3; D may be TRBD2 (7 bases). V was cut by 5 bases and J by 1 base, with 22 bases left in between. CDR1 and CDR2 from the germline V gene are SQVTM and ANQGSEA. The CDR3 is made up of 17 amino acids. CDR3 region: CSVSYPFRGARTDTQYF. Here the CDR3 DNA reads TGCAGCGTTTCTTACCCCTTCCGGGGGGCCCGCACAGATACGCAGTATTTT.

The V and J genes are TRBV27 and TRBJ1-1; D ambiguous. CDR1 and CDR2 from the germline V gene are MNHEY and SMNVEV (reference sequence). This CDR3 has 15 amino acids. Trimming stripped 6 bases from V and 0 bases from J, with 14 bases between. CDR3 coding DNA: TGTGCCAGCAGCATTATGGGCAGCTTGAACACTGAAGCTTTCTTT. This encodes CASSIMGSLNTEAFF.

This clone was picked up one time. This chain connects TRBV6-5 to TRBJ2-3; 7 bases are a match to TRBD2. CDR1 is MNHEY and CDR2 is SVGAGI in the germline V gene. With 6 bases clipped from V and 5 bases from J, the junction kept 5 bases outside the gene matches. This CDR3 is 13 amino acids long. This CDR3 reads CASRPSGKDTQYF. CDR3 nucleotide sequence: TGTGCCAGCAGGCCTAGCGGAAAAGATACGCAGTATTTT.